This entry features one T cell receptor (beta chain) sequence. No antigen is known for it. This sample was taken from a study of cytomegalovirus exposure and HLA in healthy donors. At the level of the study: About four fifths of 398 genotyped donors fell in the Caucasian-associated ancestry cluster.

Notes on the study in general: The productive fraction for most TCR beta V segments was about 87% or about 30% in an earlier analysis.

This CDR3 spans 15 amino acids. CDR1 SGHRS and CDR2 YFSETQ come from the germline V gene. V lost 7 bases to trimming and J lost 1 base, with 15 bases between them. PCR involved 60 Vbeta and 13 Jbeta primers. Profiled with immunoSEQ multiplex PCR; TCRdb holds only in-frame clones, not every one. The top ten clones hold 6.3% of a sample with approximately 190,000 clones, roughly 80% of them seen once. Sequencing was performed on PBMCs. The V call is TRBV5-1, the J call TRBJ2-1, with D possibly TRBD2 on 6 matching bases. This sequence was found in a man aged 40-50 years in good health and CMV-seropositive. CDR3 protein: CASADSTRSYNEQFF. In DNA, the CDR3 is TGCGCCAGCGCTGACTCGACTAGGTCCTACAATGAGCAGTTCTTC.